The clone carrying this TCR beta chain is labeled as large. Its matching antigen is unknown. Each library started from about 15 ng of total RNA using the QIAseq Immune Repertoire TCR panel. TCRdb processed the reads anew with MiXCR; each CDR3 protein has one entry. The table lists some 790 distinct CDR3 sequences, 6.6% of them singletons. These data originate in a study of circulating CD8 cells and anti-PD-1 response in melanoma. Across the whole study: Of roughly 13 patients, seven got anti-PD-1 first and six had prior therapy.

General study points: Generally, no replicate experiments were performed.

Germline assignment: CDR1 SNHLY and CDR2 FYNNEI. Deletions cut 4 bases from V and 4 bases from J, with 14 bases between. The CDR3 contains 14 residues. Sorting of live CD3+CD8+TCRalphabeta+ cells by PD-1 and/or TIGIT gave four subsets. The TCR was taken from a human donor with melanoma. V and J are TRBV2 and TRBJ2-7; D is unresolved. This material consisted of CD8+ T cells from PBMCs, taken at baseline or after one month of anti-PD-1 therapy (not recorded which). This CDR3 is CASSVRDKLYEQYF. Here the CDR3 DNA reads TGTGCCAGCAGTGTTCGAGACAAGCTTTACGAGCAGTACTTC.